Listed below are T cell receptor beta chains from one sample, sequenced in a study of blood T cell repertoires in COVID-19. The method was immunoSEQ multiplex PCR; TCRdb's version includes in-frame clones alone and lacks a portion of them. The sample shows hundreds of thousands of clones, 85% to 90% of them seen only once. Sequencing used PBMCs or T cells enriched from blood (not recorded which). These receptors were collected from a woman in her twenties or thirties who had recovered from COVID-19. The CDR3 runs from the conserved cysteine through the conserved F or W. The D gene is left open where the match is weak. The size of a clone is reported for some rows only, either as once, few or many, or as a class for expanded clones.

J gene,D gene,clone size,V gene,CDR3 DNA,CDR3 protein
TRBJ1-1,-,-,TRBV27,TGTGCCAGCAGTATAACCAGGGGGAACACTGAAGCTTTCTTT,CASSITRGNTEAFF
TRBJ2-2,-,-,TRBV7-9,TGTGCCAGCAGCTTAGCGTTTCGGACCGGGGAGCTGTTTTTT,CASSLAFRTGELFF
TRBJ2-3,-,-,TRBV27,TGTGCCAGCAGTTCCAGGGAAACCCTACTCACAGATACGCAGTATTTT,CASSSRETLLTDTQYF
TRBJ1-5,TRBD1,-,TRBV28,TGTGCCAGCAGTCCCCGTTGGGACAGACAGCCCCAGCATTTT,CASSPRWDRQPQHF
TRBJ2-7,-,-,TRBV14,TGTGCCAGCAGCCAAGATTGGCTAGGATCCTACGAGCAGTACTTC,CASSQDWLGSYEQYF
TRBJ1-1,TRBD1,many,TRBV13,TGTGCCAGCAGCGGCCGGGACAGCCAGAACACTGAAGCTTTCTTT,CASSGRDSQNTEAFF
TRBJ1-1,TRBD1,-,TRBV29-1,TGCAGCGTAAACAGGGGCGTCGGAACTGAAGCTTTCTTT,CSVNRGVGTEAFF
TRBJ1-4,-,-,TRBV7-2,TGTGCCAGCAGCTTAGGCGGGTTGACGGGGGAAAAACTGTTTTTT,CASSLGGLTGEKLFF
TRBJ2-3,-,-,TRBV6-2/TRBV6-3,TGTGCCAGCAGTTCGATAGCAGAAGGGGCAGATACGCAGTATTTT,CASSSIAEGADTQYF
TRBJ2-1,TRBD2,-,TRBV7-3,TGTGCCAGCAGCTTAACGACTAGCGGGAAGCAGTTCTTC,CASSLTTSGKQFF
TRBJ2-1,TRBD2,-,TRBV19,TGTGCCAGTAGTATAGTAGCGGGGCCCCCCTACAATGAGCAGTTCTTC,CASSIVAGPPYNEQFF
TRBJ1-2,TRBD1,-,TRBV11-2,TGTGCCAGCAGTTACTCGGGACAGGGGGTGGGTGGCAGCTACACCTTC,CASSYSGQGVGGSYTF
TRBJ2-7,TRBD1,-,TRBV6-5,TGTGCCAGCAACCATGCCGGGACAGGGACCTACGAGCAGTACTTC,CASNHAGTGTYEQYF
TRBJ2-1,TRBD2,-,TRBV30,TGTGCCTGGGGGGGCACTAGCGGGGCTTACAATGAGCAGTTCTTC,CAWGGTSGAYNEQFF
TRBJ2-7,TRBD1,-,TRBV30,TGTGCCTGGACAGTGGGACAGGGGGCCTGGGAGCAGTACTTC,CAWTVGQGAWEQYF
TRBJ2-2,-,-,TRBV19,TGTGCCAGTAGTATTTATCCCGGGGAGCTGTTTTTT,CASSIYPGELFF
TRBJ1-5,-,-,TRBV10-2,TGCGCCAGCAGTGTCATACAGAGCAATCAGCCCCAGCATTTT,CASSVIQSNQPQHF
TRBJ2-4,-,-,TRBV5-6,TGTGCCAGCAGCTTTCGTACAGGGAAAAACATTCAGTACTTC,CASSFRTGKNIQYF
TRBJ2-2,-,-,TRBV12-5,TGTGCTAGTGGTTTGGGACAGAGGCCCGCCGGGGAGCTGTTTTTT,CASGLGQRPAGELFF
TRBJ1-1,TRBD1,-,TRBV7-8,TGTGCCAGCAGCTTAGGGGGACAGGGTCTCACTGAAGCTTTCTTT,CASSLGGQGLTEAFF
TRBJ1-2,TRBD1,-,TRBV7-2,TGTGCCAGCAGCACAGGACAGGCCTATGGCTACACCTTC,CASSTGQAYGYTF
TRBJ1-1,TRBD1,-,TRBV11-2,TGTGCCAGCAGTGGGGACAGGGGGAAGAACACTGAAGCTTTCTTT,CASSGDRGKNTEAFF
TRBJ1-1,-,-,TRBV5-1,TGCGCCAGCAGCTTGCGGGGGGTGAACACTGAAGCTTTCTTT,CASSLRGVNTEAFF
TRBJ2-6,-,-,TRBV19,TGTGCCAGTAGTATTGCAGGGGTTGGCTCTGGGGCCAACGTCCTGACTTTC,CASSIAGVGSGANVLTF
TRBJ2-5,TRBD1,once,TRBV6-5,TGTGCCACTTCAGACTGGGACAGCAATCAAGAGACCCAGTACTTC,CATSDWDSNQETQYF
TRBJ2-7,-,-,TRBV7-7,TGTGCTAGCACCCCATCGAAAGCGGATAGCTCCTACGAGCAGTACTTC,CASTPSKADSSYEQYF
TRBJ1-2,-,-,TRBV9,TGTGCCAGCAGCGCCCCTTTTAGTGGCTACACCTTC,CASSAPFSGYTF
TRBJ2-3,-,-,TRBV4-3,TGCGCCAGCAGCCTTGTGGCGGGCGACACAGATACGCAGTATTTT,CASSLVAGDTDTQYF
TRBJ2-5,TRBD2,-,TRBV7-2,TGTGCCAGCAGCCCCCGGACTAGCGGGAGGGTTCAAGAGACCCAGTACTTC,CASSPRTSGRVQETQYF
TRBJ2-1,TRBD2,-,TRBV18,TGTGCCAGCTCACCACCGATCGGGAGGGGCAATGAGCAGTTCTTC,CASSPPIGRGNEQFF